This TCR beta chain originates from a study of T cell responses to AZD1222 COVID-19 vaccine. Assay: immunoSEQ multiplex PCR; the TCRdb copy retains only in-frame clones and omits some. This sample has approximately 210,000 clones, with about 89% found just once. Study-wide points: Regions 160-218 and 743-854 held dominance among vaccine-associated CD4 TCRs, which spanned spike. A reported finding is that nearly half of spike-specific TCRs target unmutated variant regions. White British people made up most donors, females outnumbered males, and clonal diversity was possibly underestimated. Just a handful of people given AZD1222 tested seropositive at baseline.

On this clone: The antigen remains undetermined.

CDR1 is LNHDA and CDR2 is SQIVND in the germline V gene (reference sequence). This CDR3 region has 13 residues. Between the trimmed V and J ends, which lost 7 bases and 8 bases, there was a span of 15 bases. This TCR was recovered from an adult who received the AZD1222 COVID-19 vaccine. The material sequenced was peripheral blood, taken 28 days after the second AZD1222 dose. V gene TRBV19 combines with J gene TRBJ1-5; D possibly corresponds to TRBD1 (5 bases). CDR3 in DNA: TGTGCCAGTACCCGGGACTGGGGGGAGCCCCAGCATTTT. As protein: CASTRDWGEPQHF. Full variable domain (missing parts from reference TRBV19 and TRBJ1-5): DGGITQSPKYLFRKEGQNVTLSCEQNLNHDAMYWYRQDPGQGLRLIYYSQIVNDFQKGDIAEGYSVSREKKESFPLTVTSAQKNPTAFYLCASTRDWGEPQHFGDGTRLSIL.